What follows are 22 T cell receptor beta chains derived from one specimen sequenced in a study of blood T cell repertoires in COVID-19. Repertoires were generated with immunoSEQ multiplex PCR, while TCRdb's copy carries only in-frame clones and drops some. The sample yields approximately 200,000 clones, roughly three quarters seen once. Sequencing used peripheral blood. The receptors were gathered from a woman at least 80 years old with COVID-19, enrolled during active disease.

The rearrangement joins TRBV11-2 to TRBJ2-1; D unresolved. The germline V and J ends were trimmed by 5 bases and 1 base, with 15 bases remaining between them. Germline V gives CDR1 SGHAT, CDR2 FQNNGV. This CDR3 is built from 16 residues. The CDR3 DNA reads TGTGCCAGCAGCCCTTACAGTTTTGGTTCCTACAATGAGCAGTTCTTC. Translated, it gives CASSPYSFGSYNEQFF.

The rearrangement joins TRBV4-2 to TRBJ1-3; 7 nucleotides agree with TRBD1. CDR1 and CDR2 (germline): LGHNA, YNFKEQ. V lost 5 bases and J lost 8; bases outside the gene matches: 24. The CDR3 contains 19 residues. CDR3 in DNA: TGTGCCAGCAGCTCTCGACAGGGTGTTGTAGGGCGAGCCCCCGACACCATATATTTT. Its protein product is CASSSRQGVVGRAPDTIYF.

The gene calls are TRBV18 and TRBJ1-2; the match to TRBD1 covers 7 bases. The V and J ends lost 4 bases and 5 bases, in that order; junction bases with no gene match: 10. CDR3 length: 15 amino acids. Germline CDR1 reads KGHSH; CDR2 reads LQKENI. CDR3 in DNA: TGTGCCAGCTCACGCCCCGGGACAGACATTTATGGCTACACCTTC. Its protein product is CASSRPGTDIYGYTF.

The V gene is TRBV27, the J gene TRBJ2-1, with 8 nucleotides matching TRBD1. CDR1 is MNHEY, CDR2 SMNVEV, per germline (reference sequence). V shed 3 bases, J shed 2 bases, and the junction held 3 bases outside the gene matches. This CDR3 is 15 amino acids long. The CDR3 nucleotides read TGTGCCAGCAGTTTCGGGACAGGCCCCTACAATGAGCAGTTCTTC. Translating gives CASSFGTGPYNEQFF.

The chain recombines TRBV27 with TRBJ1-1; TRBD1 matches at 7 bases. The germline CDR1 and CDR2 sequences are MNHEY and SMNVEV (reference sequence). With 2 bases clipped from V and 7 bases from J, the junction kept 7 bases outside the gene matches. This CDR3 spans 14 amino acids. CDR3 sequence reads: CASSLNRGAIEAFF. In DNA form, the CDR3 reads TGTGCCAGCAGTTTAAACAGGGGCGCAATTGAAGCTTTCTTT.

The V gene is TRBV9, the J gene TRBJ1-1; 7 bases are a match to TRBD1. The germline V gene encodes CDR1 SGDLS and CDR2 YYNGEE. The length of the CDR3 is 16 residues. V shed 0 bases and J 4 bases; nucleotides not matched to a gene: 9. CDR3 DNA sequence: TGTGCCAGCAGCGTAGGCTACAGGGGTGGTGGCACTGAAGCTTTCTTT. Its protein product is CASSVGYRGGGTEAFF.

V and J are TRBV4-1 and TRBJ1-3; maybe TRBD1 (6 bases). Trimming left V 1 base short and J 3 bases short, with 10 bases between. The CDR3 is 15 residues long. In germline, CDR1 is MGHRA, CDR2 YSYEKL. The CDR3 region has the DNA TGCGCCAGCAGCCAAGCAGGGGTGGTTGGAAACACCATATATTTT. This translates into CASSQAGVVGNTIYF.

This chain uses TRBV29-1 with TRBJ2-7; 7 bases match TRBD1. This CDR3 spans 14 amino acids. After removal of 7 bases from V and 1 base from J, the junction contained 10 bases not matched to a gene. The V gene's germline CDR1 is SQVTM and CDR2 ANQGSEA. The CDR3 bases are TGCAGCGCCATGGACAGGAGGCGATCCTACGAGCAGTACTTC. This gives the protein CSAMDRRRSYEQYF.

This rearrangement joins TRBV10-2 to TRBJ1-1, with D unresolved. This CDR3 spans 13 amino acids. Per the germline V gene, CDR1 is WSHSY and CDR2 is SAAADI. V was trimmed by 6 bases and J by 4 bases, leaving 12 bases between them. CDR3 sequence: CASSDYLGTEAFF. In nucleotides, the CDR3 is TGCGCCAGCAGCGACTATTTAGGCACTGAAGCTTTCTTT.

This chain uses TRBV6-2 or TRBV6-3 with TRBJ2-1; 9 nucleotides line up with TRBD2. The CDR3 sequence is 16 residues long. V trimming: 0 bases; J trimming: 5 bases; junction bases outside the gene matches: 5. Germline assignment: CDR1 MNHEY and CDR2 SVGEGT. CDR3 loop: CASSYSPTSGHNEQFF. For the CDR3, the DNA is TGTGCCAGCAGTTACTCCCCTACTAGCGGGCACAATGAGCAGTTCTTC.

The chain couples TRBV9 to TRBJ2-2; 7 bases are shared with TRBD2. The CDR3 is 14 residues long. CDR1 and CDR2 from the germline V gene are SGDLS and YYNGEE. The junction had 4 bases not matched to a gene; V was cut back by 3 bases and J by 5 bases. Here the CDR3 DNA reads TGTGCCAGCAGCGGGCGGGGGTTAACCGGGGAGCTGTTTTTT. Translated, it gives CASSGRGLTGELFF.

V gene TRBV30 combines with J gene TRBJ1-2, with D perhaps matching TRBD1 (6 bases). The V and J ends lost 2 bases and 1 base respectively, with 11 bases between them. This CDR3 region has 14 residues. Germline loops: CDR1 GTSNPN, CDR2 SVGIG (reference sequence). CDR3 loop: CAWSTGRYNYGYTF. Here the CDR3 DNA reads TGTGCCTGGAGTACAGGGCGTTATAACTATGGCTACACCTTC.

V and J are TRBV11-2 and TRBJ2-3; 8 bases fit TRBD1. V dropped 4 bases and J dropped 0; count of bases not matched to a gene: 15. The germline CDR1 and CDR2 sequences are SGHAT and FQNNGV. The CDR3 totals 19 residues. For the CDR3, the DNA is TGTGCCAGCAGCTGGAGGGACAGGTGGATGGGTACTAGCACAGATACGCAGTATTTT. Its translation is CASSWRDRWMGTSTDTQYF.

The chain uses TRBV5-8 and TRBJ1-6; no definite D call. Per germline, CDR1 SGHTS and CDR2 YDEGEE. The CDR3 covers 15 residues. The V end was cut by 0 bases, the J end by 10 bases, with 14 bases between. The CDR3 region is CASSLDGSEESPLHF. Here the CDR3 DNA reads TGTGCCAGCAGCTTGGACGGGTCCGAAGAGTCACCCCTCCACTTT.

The chain recombines TRBV12-1 with TRBJ1-1; the D call of TRBD1 is as the table states it, not checked on the DNA. TRBV12-1 is a documented pseudogene. The CDR3 has 15 residues. The CDR3 protein is CASSFVGRANTEAFF. For the CDR3, the DNA is TGTGCCAGCAGCTTTGTAGGCAGGGCGAACACTGAAGCTTTCTTT.

This chain links TRBV28 with TRBJ2-1; 10 bases fit TRBD2. The CDR3 spans 15 residues. The ends lost 6 bases at V and 7 bases at J; junction bases unmatched: 9. Germline CDR1 MDHEN, CDR2 SYDVKM. In nucleotides, the CDR3 is TGTGCCAGCAGCTGGAGCGGGAGGGCTAGGAATGAGCAGTTCTTC. Its translation is CASSWSGRARNEQFF.

There are many counts of this clone. At one end the junction does not follow the germline gene, possibly because of a read error. The rearrangement joins TRBV6-2 or TRBV6-3 to TRBJ1-2, with 7 bases that match TRBD1. This CDR3 is 15 amino acids long. Germline CDR1 reads MNHEY; CDR2 reads SVGEGT. The DNA for the CDR3 is TGTGCCAGCAGCCACAGGCGGGACAGCCGCTATCGCTACACCTTC. Protein: CASSHRRDSRYRYTF.

The chain carries TRBV3-1 (or the pseudogene TRBV3-2) and TRBJ2-7; TRBD1 is a possible D gene (6 bases). CDR3 length equals 16 residues. V lost 2 bases and J 6 bases, leaving 20 bases between the germline ends. Germline assignment: CDR1 LGHDT and CDR2 YNNKEL (reference sequence). This CDR3 is CASSQLTGPFAIEQYF. CDR3 DNA sequence: TGTGCCAGCAGCCAACTGACAGGTCCTTTCGCGATCGAGCAGTACTTC.

The chain carries TRBV2 and TRBJ1-5, with TRBD1 matching 10 bases. J lost 6 bases, V lost 1 base, and 6 bases had no gene match. This CDR3 is 16 amino acids long. Looked up from germline, CDR1 is SNHLY and CDR2 is FYNNEI. CDR3 loop: CASSEGPGTGVQPQHF. In nucleotides, the CDR3 is TGTGCCAGCAGTGAAGGGCCCGGGACAGGGGTTCAGCCCCAGCATTTT.

The V call is TRBV5-6, the J call TRBJ2-3; a weak D match, TRBD1 (5 bases). The germline CDR1 and CDR2 sequences are SGHDT and YYEEEE. The ends were cut back, 0 bases at V and 7 bases at J, with 15 bases in the middle. CDR3 length: 15 amino acids. The CDR3 coding sequence is TGTGCCAGCAGCTTGGCCGGTACAGGTCGATATACGCAGTATTTT. As protein: CASSLAGTGRYTQYF.

V and J are TRBV7-2 and TRBJ2-2; 11 positions agree with TRBD2. Per the germline V gene, CDR1 is SGHTA and CDR2 is FQGNSA. The CDR3 is made up of 16 amino acids. V gave up 9 bases and J gave up 5 bases; unmatched junction bases: 11. In nucleotides, the CDR3 is TGTGCCAGTAGAACCAATAGCGGGGGGGCAACCGGGGAGCTGTTTTTT. It specifies CASRTNSGGATGELFF.

Only one count was recorded for this clone. The genes are TRBV4-2 and TRBJ2-4; D perhaps matches TRBD2 (5 bases). CDR3 length: 16 residues. The V end lost 5 bases, the J end lost 1 base, and 15 bases lay between the germline ends. The germline gives CDR1 LGHNA, CDR2 YNFKEQ. CDR3 sequence reads: CASSLTGVGAKNIQYF. The CDR3 region has the DNA TGTGCCAGCAGCTTGACCGGGGTAGGGGCCAAAAACATTCAGTACTTC.